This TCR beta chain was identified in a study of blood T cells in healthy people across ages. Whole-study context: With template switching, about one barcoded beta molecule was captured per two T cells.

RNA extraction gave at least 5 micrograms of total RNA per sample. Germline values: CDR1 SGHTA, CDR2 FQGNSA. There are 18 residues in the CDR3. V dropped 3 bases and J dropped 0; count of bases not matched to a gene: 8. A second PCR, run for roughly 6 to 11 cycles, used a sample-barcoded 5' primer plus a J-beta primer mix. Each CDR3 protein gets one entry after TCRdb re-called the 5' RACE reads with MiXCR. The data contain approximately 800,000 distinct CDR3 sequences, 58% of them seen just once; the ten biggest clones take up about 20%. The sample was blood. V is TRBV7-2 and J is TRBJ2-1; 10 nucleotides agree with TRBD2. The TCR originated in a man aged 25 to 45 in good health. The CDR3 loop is CASSLRVAGGSSYNEQFF. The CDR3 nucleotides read TGTGCCAGCAGCTTGAGGGTAGCGGGAGGCAGCTCCTACAATGAGCAGTTCTTC.